This entry describes one T cell receptor (beta chain). Clones were read by immunoSEQ multiplex PCR, and TCRdb kept only the in-frame ones, dropping some. The data show 250,000 to 300,000 clones, approximately 90% seen once. The data derive from a study of blood T cell repertoires in COVID-19. V lost 2 bases to trimming and J lost 0 bases, with 11 bases between them. The CDR3 consists of 15 residues. CDR1 and CDR2 from the germline V gene are LGHNT and FRNRAP. The sample was PBMCs or T cells enriched from blood (not recorded which). This clonotype was sampled from a man aged 40-55 years who had recovered from COVID-19. This chain joins TRBV12-5 and TRBJ2-7; D perhaps matches TRBD2 (6 bases). The CDR3 sequence is CASGLLLANSYEQYF. Written as DNA, the CDR3 is TGTGCTAGTGGTTTGCTTCTAGCGAACTCCTACGAGCAGTACTTC.